Here is one T cell receptor (beta chain) with its context. Its antigen is unidentified. This sample was taken from a study of cytomegalovirus exposure and HLA in healthy donors. Study-wide context: The Caucasian-associated ancestry cluster contained 81% of the roughly 400 genotyped donors. The study, taken as a whole, reports: Cytomegalovirus status was reportedly diagnosed by the classifier with high specificity and sensitivity. The study found most TCR sequences rare, yet found some public TCRs in many donors. A later analysis reportedly identified an Asian-associated ancestry cluster as carrying fewer N-insertions than the approximately 620-donor mean.

J was trimmed by 5 bases and V by 6 bases; bases with no gene match: 8. CDR3 length: 13 amino acids. Germline V gives CDR1 SQVTM, CDR2 ANQGSEA. Primers for the PCR totalled 60 Vbeta and 13 Jbeta. Profiling relied on immunoSEQ multiplex PCR, and the TCRdb table lists in-frame clones only, not all of them. The table for this sample gives roughly 200,000 clones. The J gene is TRBJ1-2, the V gene TRBV29-1; 8 bases map to TRBD1. The sequence derives from a man younger than 40 in good health and CMV-seronegative. The sample consisted of PBMCs. The CDR3 nucleotides read TGCAGCGTGATTGGACAGGGAGTATATGGCTACACCTTC. It translates to CSVIGQGVYGYTF.